This note documents a single TCR beta chain sequence. Its specificity is not known. Germline V gene sequence: CDR1 SGHNT, CDR2 YYREEE (reference sequence). There are 17 residues in the CDR3. Trimming at V came to 1 base and at J to 1 base, leaving 8 bases not matched to a gene. Using its own MiXCR run on the reads, TCRdb lists one record per CDR3 protein. Here the sample spans some 680,000 distinct CDR3 sequences, less than 40% being singletons. The source of the sample is a study of T cell repertoires in cytomegalovirus infection. Study-level results: In two of eight donors, the top clonotype was HLA-C-restricted CMV-specific. Using cumulative public TCR beta family frequency, the authors identified those who carried CMV together with the relevant HLA.

The sample comprised PBMCs. The clonotype originates from a human donor in good health (CMV status not recorded). Some clones in this sample may be carry-over from other donors' samples. This chain joins TRBV5-4 and TRBJ1-1, with 9 bases aligning to TRBD1. In nucleotides, the CDR3 is TGTGCCAGCAGCTTGACAGGGGGCTGGAGAGGGAACACTGAAGCTTTCTTT. The encoded protein is CASSLTGGWRGNTEAFF.